These 30 T cell receptor beta chains came from one sample sequenced in a study of blood T cell repertoires in COVID-19. Clones were sequenced by immunoSEQ multiplex PCR, and TCRdb holds only the in-frame ones, with some missing. This table holds some 460,000 clones, about nine tenths found once. Sequencing was carried out using PBMCs or T cells enriched from blood (not recorded which). Receptors originate from a woman under 30 who had recovered from COVID-19.

This clone came up once. This chain uses TRBV19 with TRBJ2-5, with 8 bases lining up with TRBD2. The V gene end was trimmed by 1 base and the J gene end by 2 bases; junction bases not matched to a gene: 6. CDR1 and CDR2 (germline): LNHDA, SQIVND (reference sequence). The CDR3 has 16 amino acids. As DNA, the CDR3 is TGTGCCAGTAGTATAGGGGGAGCGGGGGATCAAGAGACCCAGTACTTC. Its translation is CASSIGGAGDQETQYF.

A remark on this clone: This specimen includes other DNA sequences encoding the same CDR3. The chain carries TRBV5-1 and TRBJ2-7; 7 bases are shared with TRBD1. There are 13 residues in the CDR3. V was pared by 2 bases and J by 3 bases, with 2 bases of the junction left unmatched. Per the germline V gene, CDR1 is SGHRS and CDR2 is YFSETQ. CDR3 bases: TGCGCCAGCAGCTTAGGGGGCGACTACGAGCAGTACTTC. Translating gives CASSLGGDYEQYF. The full variable domain, completed using reference TRBV5-1 and TRBJ2-7, is KAGVTQTPRYLIKTRGQQVTLSCSPISGHRSVSWYQQTPGQGLQFLFEYFSETQRNKGNFPGRFSGRQFSNSRSEMNVSTLELGDSALYLCASSLGGDYEQYFGPGTRLTVT.

V usage is TRBV5-6 and J usage is TRBJ1-2, with 9 bases matching TRBD1. Germline values: CDR1 SGHDT, CDR2 YYEEEE. The CDR3 covers 14 residues. The trim removed 0 bases at V and 3 bases at J, leaving 0 bases unmatched. The CDR3 nucleotides read TGTGCCAGCAGCTTGGGACAGGGGGACTATGGCTACACCTTC. Translated, it gives CASSLGQGDYGYTF.

V gene TRBV7-9 combines with J gene TRBJ2-7; a possible D gene is TRBD1 (6 bases). V lost 6 bases and J 3 bases, leaving 9 bases between the germline ends. This CDR3 contains 12 residues. Per germline, CDR1 SEHNR and CDR2 FQNEAQ (reference sequence). CDR3 in DNA: TGTGCCAGCAGTCGACAGGACTACGAGCAGTACTTC. This sequence encodes CASSRQDYEQYF.

The DNA for the CDR3 is TGTGCCAGCAGCTCTCCGCTGATACTAGCGGGGGGAGATACGCAGTATTTT. Translating it yields CASSSPLILAGGDTQYF. The rearrangement joins TRBV7-9 to TRBJ2-3, with TRBD2 identical over 12 bases. The junction had 10 bases not matched to a gene; V was cut back by 4 bases and J by 5 bases. Germline V gene lookup returns CDR1 SEHNR and CDR2 FQNEAQ (reference sequence). The CDR3 extends over 17 amino acids.

J is TRBJ2-5 and V is TRBV28; TRBD1 matches at 7 bases. Per germline, CDR1 MDHEN and CDR2 SYDVKM. This CDR3 spans 14 amino acids. After removal of 5 bases from V and 0 bases from J, the junction contained 3 bases not matched to a gene. The CDR3 DNA is TGTGCCAGCAGTAGGGACAGCCACCAAGAGACCCAGTACTTC. Translating gives CASSRDSHQETQYF.

The chain is built from TRBV9 and TRBJ1-4, with D possibly being TRBD1 (5 bases). CDR1 is SGDLS and CDR2 is YYNGEE in the germline V gene. Between the trimmed V and J ends, which lost 4 bases and 2 bases, there was a span of 15 bases. The CDR3 is made up of 16 amino acids. CDR3 sequence reads: CASSPLARATNEKLFF. The CDR3 nucleotides read TGTGCCAGCAGCCCTCTCGCCAGGGCGACTAATGAAAAACTGTTTTTT.

This clone was counted a single time. V and J are TRBV7-2 and TRBJ1-4, with D unresolved. The CDR3 spans 13 residues. Germline CDR1 reads SGHTA; CDR2 reads FQGNSA. Trimming took 8 bases from V and 8 from J, leaving 15 bases between them. The CDR3 DNA reads TGTGCCAGCCAGGAGGCTCTTAGGGAAAAACTGTTTTTT. Its translation is CASQEALREKLFF.

This clone was observed a single time. The J gene is TRBJ2-5, the V gene TRBV4-2; 7 bases match TRBD2. The CDR3 has 14 amino acids. Germline CDR1 and CDR2: LGHNA and YNFKEQ. V dropped 0 bases and J dropped 5; count of bases not matched to a gene: 3. The CDR3, as DNA: TGTGCCAGCAGCCAAGATGCCGGGAGGGAGACCCAGTACTTC. Its protein product is CASSQDAGRETQYF.

The J gene is TRBJ1-2, the V gene TRBV18; TRBD1 aligns across 8 bases. J was trimmed by 4 bases and V by 4 bases; bases with no gene match: 14. CDR1 is KGHSH, CDR2 LQKENI, per germline. This CDR3 has 17 residues. The CDR3 is CASSQSLGQGESYGYTF. DNA of the CDR3: TGTGCCAGCTCACAATCCCTCGGACAGGGAGAATCCTATGGCTACACCTTC.

This chain uses TRBV29-1 with TRBJ2-1; 7 bases agree with TRBD1. V lost 5 bases, J lost 4 bases, and 8 bases stayed unmatched. Germline CDR1 and CDR2: SQVTM and ANQGSEA. The CDR3 has 14 amino acids. The CDR3 is CSVPSGTEYNEQFF. In DNA form, the CDR3 reads TGCAGCGTTCCCTCCGGGACAGAATACAATGAGCAGTTCTTC.

This clone came up once. This chain links TRBV13 with TRBJ1-3; D is undetermined. Germline CDR1 is PRHDT and CDR2 is FYEKMQ (reference sequence). The CDR3 has 14 residues. V lost 5 bases and J lost 0, with 8 bases in between. The chain's CDR3 is CASSESNSGNTIYF. The DNA for the CDR3 is TGTGCCAGCAGCGAGAGCAACTCTGGAAACACCATATATTTT.

The CDR3 loop is CASSLDRTGNQPQHF. As DNA, the CDR3 is TGTGCCAGCAGCTTGGATCGGACAGGGAATCAGCCCCAGCATTTT. The rearrangement uses TRBV5-5 and TRBJ1-5; 8 bases agree with TRBD1. J was trimmed by 4 bases and V by 0 bases; bases with no gene match: 3. CDR1 SGHKS and CDR2 YYEKEE come from the germline V gene (reference sequence). This CDR3 has 15 residues.

The chain combines TRBV7-9 with TRBJ2-2; 8 nucleotides line up with TRBD2. The CDR3 covers 15 residues. V gave up 4 bases and J gave up 3 bases; unmatched junction bases: 4. Per the germline V gene, CDR1 is SEHNR and CDR2 is FQNEAQ (reference sequence). CDR3 protein: CASSSPGGDTGELFF. CDR3 coding DNA: TGTGCCAGCAGCTCCCCCGGGGGGGACACCGGGGAGCTGTTTTTT. Filled out from reference TRBV7-9 and TRBJ2-2, the complete variable domain reads DTGVSQNPRHKITKRGQNVTFRCDPISEHNRLYWYRQTLGQGPEFLTYFQNEAQLEKSRLLSDRFSAERPKGSFSTLEIQRTEQGDSAMYLCASSSPGGDTGELFFGEGSRLTVL.

V and J are TRBV30 and TRBJ2-5, with a tentative D call TRBD2 (7 bases). The CDR3 totals 14 residues. Germline CDR1 GTSNPN, CDR2 SVGIG (reference sequence). The V end was cut by 2 bases, the J end by 4 bases, with 14 bases between. The CDR3 region is CAWSRGGAGETQYF. The CDR3 bases are TGTGCCTGGAGTAGAGGGGGGGCAGGAGAGACCCAGTACTTC. Using reference TRBV30 and TRBJ2-5 for the parts outside the CDR3, the full variable domain is SQTIHQWPATLVQPVGSPLSLECTVEGTSNPNLYWYRQAAGRGLQLLFYSVGIGQISSEVPQNLSASRPQDRQFILSSKKLLLSDSGFYLCAWSRGGAGETQYFGPGTRLLVL.

This sequence joins TRBV19 and TRBJ1-2, with 7 bases lining up with TRBD1. The V gene end was trimmed by 1 base and the J gene end by 0 bases; junction bases not matched to a gene: 8. The CDR3 totals 17 residues. The germline CDR1 and CDR2 sequences are LNHDA and SQIVND (reference sequence). CDR3 sequence reads: CASSIGYRDSPNYGYTF. CDR3 nucleotides: TGTGCCAGTAGTATAGGGTACAGGGACAGCCCTAACTATGGCTACACCTTC.

The V and J genes are TRBV5-5 and TRBJ2-3; no definite D call. The CDR3 has 13 amino acids. Looked up from germline, CDR1 is SGHKS and CDR2 is YYEKEE (reference sequence). V was pared by 1 base and J by 3 bases, with 6 bases between. CDR3 DNA: TGTGCCAGCAGCTTGCCCCTAACAGATACGCAGTATTTT. It codes for CASSLPLTDTQYF.

J is TRBJ1-4 and V is TRBV5-1; D uncertain. V was pared by 0 bases and J by 8 bases, with 17 bases between. Germline V lookup: CDR1 SGHRS, CDR2 YFSETQ. The CDR3 is 16 amino acids. The CDR3, as DNA: TGCGCCAGCAGCTTGGGAATTTCAGAGGGAGGAGAAAAACTGTTTTTT. Translation gives CASSLGISEGGEKLFF.

This chain connects TRBV9 to TRBJ2-2; D is perhaps TRBD2 (6 bases). Germline V gene data show CDR1 as SGDLS and CDR2 as YYNGEE. The germline V and J ends were trimmed by 7 bases and 3 bases, with 16 bases remaining between them. This CDR3 has 15 residues. The CDR3 spells CASVRLVEDTGELFF. CDR3 coding DNA: TGTGCCAGCGTTCGACTAGTCGAGGACACCGGGGAGCTGTTTTTT.

The gene calls are TRBV9 and TRBJ1-4; 10 nucleotides align to TRBD1. The germline V gene has CDR1 SGDLS and CDR2 YYNGEE. This CDR3 comprises 15 residues. The V segment lost 4 bases and the J segment 8 bases; nucleotides outside the gene matches: 8. CDR3 bases: TGTGCCAGCAGCACCGGACAGGGGGTGAGCGAAAAACTGTTTTTT. This sequence encodes CASSTGQGVSEKLFF.

The V gene is TRBV3-1 (or the pseudogene TRBV3-2), the J gene TRBJ1-2; D gene unclear. Trimming stripped 1 base from V and 7 bases from J, with 13 bases between. This CDR3 comprises 14 residues. Germline lookup yields CDR1 LGHDT and CDR2 YNNKEL (reference sequence). CDR3 loop: CASSQGLGSAGYTF. For the CDR3, the DNA is TGTGCCAGCAGCCAAGGACTAGGGAGTGCTGGCTACACCTTC.

Here the CDR3 reads CATSDGLAGAYNEQFF. The CDR3 coding sequence is TGTGCCACCAGTGACGGCCTAGCGGGCGCCTACAATGAGCAGTTCTTC. The rearrangement joins TRBV24-1 to TRBJ2-1, with 8 bases lining up with TRBD2. The CDR3 consists of 16 residues. Germline lookup yields CDR1 KGHDR and CDR2 SFDVKD. V shed 4 bases, J shed 2 bases, and the junction held 6 bases outside the gene matches.

The CDR3 nucleotides read TGTGCCAGCAGCTTAACCGGGGGGGAGATCTCCTACAATGAGCAGTTCTTC. Protein: CASSLTGGEISYNEQFF. This chain connects TRBV7-3 to TRBJ2-1; 8 nucleotides align to TRBD2. Germline assignment: CDR1 SGHTA and CDR2 FQGTGA. The V and J ends lost 0 bases and 0 bases, in that order; junction bases with no gene match: 4. The CDR3 consists of 17 residues.

Here the CDR3 reads CASGSDRGASQHF. The CDR3 DNA follows: TGTGCTAGTGGCAGCGACAGGGGGGCCTCCCAGCATTTT. The genes are TRBV12-5 and TRBJ1-5, with 9 positions matching TRBD1. The CDR3 length is 13 residues. Trimming cost V 6 bases and J 11 bases; bases outside gene matches: 8. Germline CDR1 is LGHNT and CDR2 is FRNRAP.

CDR3 in amino acids: CASSLEHHGGEAFF. DNA of the CDR3: TGTGCCAGCAGCTTGGAACACCACGGGGGTGAAGCTTTCTTT. The V gene is TRBV5-5, the J gene TRBJ1-1, with a weak D call TRBD1 (5 bases). The germline CDR1 and CDR2 sequences are SGHKS and YYEKEE (reference sequence). The CDR3 sequence is 14 residues long. Trimming took 0 bases from V and 7 from J, leaving 13 bases between them.

The genes are TRBV11-1 and TRBJ1-1, with 9 bases identical to TRBD1. Germline lookup yields CDR1 SGHAT and CDR2 FQDESV (reference sequence). J lost 0 bases, V lost 6 bases, and 5 bases had no gene match. This CDR3 comprises 15 residues. CDR3 residues: CASSAGQGMNTEAFF. In DNA, the CDR3 is TGTGCCAGCAGTGCGGGACAGGGAATGAACACTGAAGCTTTCTTT.

In regard to this clone: Within the sample, other DNA sequences also encode this same CDR3. The rearrangement joins TRBV5-1 to TRBJ1-1, with unresolved D. Trimming left V 0 bases short and J 7 bases short, with 4 bases between. Germline V gives CDR1 SGHRS, CDR2 YFSETQ. CDR3 length equals 11 residues. This CDR3 is CASSLGREAFF. The DNA of the CDR3 is TGCGCCAGCAGCTTGGGTCGTGAAGCTTTCTTT. The whole variable domain, remainder taken from reference TRBV5-1 and TRBJ1-1, is KAGVTQTPRYLIKTRGQQVTLSCSPISGHRSVSWYQQTPGQGLQFLFEYFSETQRNKGNFPGRFSGRQFSNSRSEMNVSTLELGDSALYLCASSLGREAFFGQGTRLTVV.

The rearrangement joins TRBV11-2 to TRBJ2-7, with 7 bases fitting TRBD2. CDR1 and CDR2 from the germline V gene are SGHAT and FQNNGV. This CDR3 contains 14 residues. With V trimmed by 6 bases and J by 4 bases, 9 bases remained unmatched. Here the CDR3 reads CASSWGGSTYEQYF. CDR3 sequence (DNA): TGTGCCAGCAGTTGGGGGGGTAGTACGTACGAGCAGTACTTC.

The chain couples TRBV30 to TRBJ1-3; the match to TRBD1 covers 9 bases. The CDR3 length is 18 residues. J was trimmed by 4 bases and V by 3 bases; bases with no gene match: 16. Per the germline V gene, CDR1 is GTSNPN and CDR2 is SVGIG (reference sequence). The CDR3 sequence is CAWSADRGPASAGNTIYF. Here the CDR3 DNA reads TGTGCCTGGAGCGCGGACAGGGGACCGGCCTCAGCGGGAAACACCATATATTTT.

To note about this clone: The sample contains more than one DNA sequence encoding this CDR3. The genes are TRBV5-1 and TRBJ1-1, with 7 bases that match TRBD1. Germline CDR1 and CDR2: SGHRS and YFSETQ. V trimming: 1 base; J trimming: 0 bases; junction bases outside the gene matches: 0. The CDR3 runs 14 residues. This CDR3 is CASSLQGVNTEAFF. The CDR3 DNA reads TGCGCCAGCAGCTTGCAGGGGGTGAACACTGAAGCTTTCTTT. The full variable domain, in which reference TRBV5-1 and TRBJ1-1 provide the parts outside the CDR3, is KAGVTQTPRYLIKTRGQQVTLSCSPISGHRSVSWYQQTPGQGLQFLFEYFSETQRNKGNFPGRFSGRQFSNSRSEMNVSTLELGDSALYLCASSLQGVNTEAFFGQGTRLTVV.